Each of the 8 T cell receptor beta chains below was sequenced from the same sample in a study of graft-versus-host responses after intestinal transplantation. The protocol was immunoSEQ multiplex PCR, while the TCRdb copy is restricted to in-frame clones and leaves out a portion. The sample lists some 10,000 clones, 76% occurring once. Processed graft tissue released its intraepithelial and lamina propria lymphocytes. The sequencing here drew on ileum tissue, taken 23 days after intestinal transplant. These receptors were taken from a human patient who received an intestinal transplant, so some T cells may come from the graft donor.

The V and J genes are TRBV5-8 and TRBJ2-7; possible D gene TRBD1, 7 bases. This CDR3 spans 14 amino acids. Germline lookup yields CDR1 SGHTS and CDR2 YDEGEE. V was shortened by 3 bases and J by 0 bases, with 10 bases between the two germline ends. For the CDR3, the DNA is TGTGCCAGCAGCTGGGGGGACAGCTCCTACGAGCAGTACTTC. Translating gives CASSWGDSSYEQYF.

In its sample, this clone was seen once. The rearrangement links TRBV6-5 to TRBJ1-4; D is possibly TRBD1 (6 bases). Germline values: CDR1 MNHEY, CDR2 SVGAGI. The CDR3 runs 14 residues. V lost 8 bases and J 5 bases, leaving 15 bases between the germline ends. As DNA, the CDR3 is TGTGCCAGCCGAGAAGACAGGTTAAATGAAAAACTGTTTTTT. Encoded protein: CASREDRLNEKLFF.

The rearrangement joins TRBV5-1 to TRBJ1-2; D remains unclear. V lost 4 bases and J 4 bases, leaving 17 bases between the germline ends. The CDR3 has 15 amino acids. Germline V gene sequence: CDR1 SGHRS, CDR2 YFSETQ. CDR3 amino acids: CASSGRAARPYGYTF. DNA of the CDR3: TGCGCCAGCAGCGGGAGGGCAGCCCGGCCCTATGGCTACACCTTC.

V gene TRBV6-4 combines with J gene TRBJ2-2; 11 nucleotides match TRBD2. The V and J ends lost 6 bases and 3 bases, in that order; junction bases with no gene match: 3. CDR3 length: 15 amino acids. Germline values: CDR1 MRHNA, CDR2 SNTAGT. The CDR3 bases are TGTGCCAGCAGCTTACTAGCGGGGGACACCGGGGAGCTGTTTTTT. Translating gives CASSLLAGDTGELFF.

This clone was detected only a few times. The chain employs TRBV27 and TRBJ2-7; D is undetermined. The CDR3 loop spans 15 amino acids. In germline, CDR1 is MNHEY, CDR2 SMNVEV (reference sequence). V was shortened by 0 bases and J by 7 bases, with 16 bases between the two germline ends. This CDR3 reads CASSLSKHAEWEQYF. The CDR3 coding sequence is TGTGCCAGCAGTTTATCGAAACACGCCGAGTGGGAGCAGTACTTC.

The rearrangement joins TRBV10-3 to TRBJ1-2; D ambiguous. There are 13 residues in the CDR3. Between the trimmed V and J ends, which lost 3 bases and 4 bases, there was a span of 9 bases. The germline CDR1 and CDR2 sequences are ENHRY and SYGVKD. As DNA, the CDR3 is TGTGCCATCAGTGACAGCCGCCCCTATGGCTACACCTTC. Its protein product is CAISDSRPYGYTF.

CDR3 sequence: CASSLLEDNTEAFF. In DNA, the CDR3 is TGTGCCAGCAGTTTATTAGAAGATAACACTGAAGCTTTCTTT. V and J are TRBV28 and TRBJ1-1; unclear D gene. Trimming pared 1 base from V and 2 bases from J, leaving 8 bases between. Germline V CDR1 and CDR2: MDHEN, SYDVKM. CDR3 size: 14 residues.

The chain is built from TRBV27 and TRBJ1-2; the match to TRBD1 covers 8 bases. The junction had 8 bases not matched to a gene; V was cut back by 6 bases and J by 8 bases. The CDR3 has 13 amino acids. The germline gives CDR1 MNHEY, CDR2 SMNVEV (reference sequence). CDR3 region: CASRLEQGGGYTF. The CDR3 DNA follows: TGTGCCAGCAGACTAGAACAGGGGGGCGGCTACACCTTC.